This TCR beta chain came from a study of T-cell reconstitution after alpha-beta-depleted transplantation in children. Overall study results and limits: T-cell numbers and diversity, one year after transplant, stemmed largely from T cells that were newly produced.

Per the germline V gene, CDR1 is KGHDR and CDR2 is SFDVKD. V lost 3 bases, J lost 0 bases, and 3 bases stayed unmatched. The CDR3 runs 15 residues. With respect to this clonotype: Antigen unknown.

As it was prepared, the TCRbeta library received unique molecular identifiers. TCRdb re-derived calls from the PCR reads in MiXCR, one entry per CDR3 protein. The sample yields around 78,000 distinct CDR3 sequences, over 12% seen once. The V and J genes are TRBV24-1 and TRBJ2-7, with TRBD1 identical over 8 bases. The receptor was derived from a male patient aged 2-9 years who had a stem cell transplant for acute lymphoblastic leukemia, so the T cells may come from the graft donor. This specimen was PBMCs, mostly from graft donor cells, taken 180 days after TCRalphabeta/CD19-depleted stem cell transplant. CDR3 loop: CATSDSGQGSYEQYF. CDR3 sequence (DNA): TGTGCCACCAGTGATAGCGGACAGGGCTCCTACGAGCAGTACTTC.